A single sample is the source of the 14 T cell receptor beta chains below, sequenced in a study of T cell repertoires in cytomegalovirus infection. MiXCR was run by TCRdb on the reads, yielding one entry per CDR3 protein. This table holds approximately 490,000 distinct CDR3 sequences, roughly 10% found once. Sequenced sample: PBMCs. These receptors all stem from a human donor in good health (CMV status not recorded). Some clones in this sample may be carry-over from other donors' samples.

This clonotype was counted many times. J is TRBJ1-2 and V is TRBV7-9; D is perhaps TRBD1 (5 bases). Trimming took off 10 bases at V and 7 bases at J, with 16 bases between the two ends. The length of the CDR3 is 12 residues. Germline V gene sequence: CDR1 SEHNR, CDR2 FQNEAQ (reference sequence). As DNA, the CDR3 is TGTGCCACCCGGGACCTCCACGGTGGCTACACCTTC. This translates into CATRDLHGGYTF.

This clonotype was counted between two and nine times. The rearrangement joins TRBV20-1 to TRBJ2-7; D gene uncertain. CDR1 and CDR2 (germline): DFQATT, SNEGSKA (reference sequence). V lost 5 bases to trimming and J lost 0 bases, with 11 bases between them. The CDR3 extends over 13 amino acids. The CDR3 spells CSASSDHSYEQYF. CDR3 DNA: TGCAGTGCTTCCAGCGACCACTCCTACGAGCAGTACTTC.

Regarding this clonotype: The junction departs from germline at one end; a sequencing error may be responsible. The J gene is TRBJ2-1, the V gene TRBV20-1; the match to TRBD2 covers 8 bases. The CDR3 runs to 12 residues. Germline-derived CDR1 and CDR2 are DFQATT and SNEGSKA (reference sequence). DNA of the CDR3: TGCAGTGCTAGAGACCGCGTAATAGCGGGGTTATTC. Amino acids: CSARDRVIAGLF.

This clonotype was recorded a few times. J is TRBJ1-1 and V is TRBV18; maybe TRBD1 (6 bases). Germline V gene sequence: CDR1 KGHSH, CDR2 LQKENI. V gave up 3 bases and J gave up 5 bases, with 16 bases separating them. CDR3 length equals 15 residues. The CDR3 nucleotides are TGTGCCAGCTCACCCCGAGAGGAAGGGGGGACTGAAGCTTTCTTT. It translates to CASSPREEGGTEAFF.

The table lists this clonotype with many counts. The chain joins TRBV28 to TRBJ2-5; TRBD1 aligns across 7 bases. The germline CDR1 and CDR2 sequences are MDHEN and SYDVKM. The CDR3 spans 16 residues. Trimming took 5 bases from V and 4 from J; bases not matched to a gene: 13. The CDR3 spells CASSPSRQGVGETQYF. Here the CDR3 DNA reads TGTGCCAGCAGTCCCTCCCGACAGGGAGTAGGAGAGACCCAGTACTTC. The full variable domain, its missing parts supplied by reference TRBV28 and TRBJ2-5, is DVKVTQSSRYLVKRTGEKVFLECVQDMDHENMFWYRQDPGLGLRLIYFSYDVKMKEKGDIPEGYSVSREKKERFSLILESASTNQTSMYLCASSPSRQGVGETQYFGPGTRLLVL.

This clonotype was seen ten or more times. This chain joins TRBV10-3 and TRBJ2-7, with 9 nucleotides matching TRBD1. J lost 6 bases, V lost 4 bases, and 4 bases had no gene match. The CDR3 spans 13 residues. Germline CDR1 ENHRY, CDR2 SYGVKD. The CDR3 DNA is TGTGCCATCAGTGCCCCGGGACAGGGCGAGCAGTACTTC. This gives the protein CAISAPGQGEQYF.

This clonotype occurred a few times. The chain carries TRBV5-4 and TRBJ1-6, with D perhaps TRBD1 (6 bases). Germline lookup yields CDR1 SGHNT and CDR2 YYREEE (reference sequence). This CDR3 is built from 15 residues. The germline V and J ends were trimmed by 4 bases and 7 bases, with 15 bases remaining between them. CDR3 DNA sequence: TGTGCCAGCAGCCCAGACAGGTTACCCAATTCACCCCTCCACTTT. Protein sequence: CASSPDRLPNSPLHF.

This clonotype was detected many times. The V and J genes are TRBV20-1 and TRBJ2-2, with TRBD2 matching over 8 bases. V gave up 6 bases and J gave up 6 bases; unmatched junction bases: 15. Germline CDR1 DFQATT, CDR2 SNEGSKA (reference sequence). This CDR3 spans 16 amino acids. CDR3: CSARPRAGGRAGELFF. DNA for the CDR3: TGCAGTGCGCGCCCGAGGGCGGGAGGAAGAGCCGGGGAGCTGTTTTTT.

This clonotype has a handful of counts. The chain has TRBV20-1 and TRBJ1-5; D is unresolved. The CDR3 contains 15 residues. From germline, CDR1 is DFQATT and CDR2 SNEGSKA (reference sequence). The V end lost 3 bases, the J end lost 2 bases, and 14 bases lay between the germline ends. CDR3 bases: TGCAGTGCTAGGTCGCAGCCCACACGCAATCAGCCCCAGCATTTT. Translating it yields CSARSQPTRNQPQHF.

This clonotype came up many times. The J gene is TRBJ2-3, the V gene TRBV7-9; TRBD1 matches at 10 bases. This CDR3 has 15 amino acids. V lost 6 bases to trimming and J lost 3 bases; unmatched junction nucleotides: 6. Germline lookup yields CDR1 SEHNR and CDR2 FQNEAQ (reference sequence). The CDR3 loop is CASRPTGGGTDTQYF. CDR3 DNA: TGTGCCAGCAGACCGACAGGGGGCGGAACAGATACGCAGTATTTT.

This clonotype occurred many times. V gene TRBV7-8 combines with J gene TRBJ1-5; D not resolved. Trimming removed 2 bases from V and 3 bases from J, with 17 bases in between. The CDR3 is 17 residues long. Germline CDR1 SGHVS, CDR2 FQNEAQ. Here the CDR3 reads CASSLYPPFEFNQPQHF. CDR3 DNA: TGTGCCAGCAGCTTATACCCCCCTTTTGAGTTCAATCAGCCCCAGCATTTT. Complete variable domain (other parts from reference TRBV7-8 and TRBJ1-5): GAGVSQSPRYKVAKRGQDVALRCDPISGHVSLFWYQQALGQGPEFLTYFQNEAQLDKSGLPSDRFFAERPEGSVSTLKIQRTQQEDSAVYLCASSLYPPFEFNQPQHFGDGTRLSIL.

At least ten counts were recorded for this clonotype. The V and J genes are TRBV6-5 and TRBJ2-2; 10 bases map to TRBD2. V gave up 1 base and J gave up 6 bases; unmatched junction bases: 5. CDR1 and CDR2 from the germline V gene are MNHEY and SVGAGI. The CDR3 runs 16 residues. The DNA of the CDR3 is TGTGCCAGCAGTTACTGGGCTAGCGGGAGATCCGGGGAGCTGTTTTTT. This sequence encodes CASSYWASGRSGELFF.

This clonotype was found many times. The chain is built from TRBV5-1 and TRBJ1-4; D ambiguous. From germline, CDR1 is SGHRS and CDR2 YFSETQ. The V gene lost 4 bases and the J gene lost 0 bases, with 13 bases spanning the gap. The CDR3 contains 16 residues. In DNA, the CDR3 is TGCGCCAGCAGCCTGGGAGGAACTGCAACTAATGAAAAACTGTTTTTT. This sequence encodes CASSLGGTATNEKLFF.

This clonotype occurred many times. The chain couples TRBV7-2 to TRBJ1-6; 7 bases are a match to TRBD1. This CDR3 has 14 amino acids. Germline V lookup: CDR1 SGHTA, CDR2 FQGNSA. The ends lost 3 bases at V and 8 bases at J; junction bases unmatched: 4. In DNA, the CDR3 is TGTGCCAGCAGCTTGAGGGACAGTCATTCACCCCTCCACTTT. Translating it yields CASSLRDSHSPLHF. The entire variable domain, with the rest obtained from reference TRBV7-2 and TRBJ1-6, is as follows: GAGVSQSPSNKVTEKGKDVELRCDPISGHTALYWYRQSLGQGLEFLIYFQGNSAPDKSGLPSDRFSAERTGGSVSTLTIQRTQQEDSAVYLCASSLRDSHSPLHFGNGTRLTVT.